Below, 16 T cell receptor beta chains from the same sample are listed, as sequenced in a study of Ad26.COV2.S vaccination and SARS-CoV-2 variants. This table comes from immunoSEQ multiplex PCR, and its TCRdb copy is limited to in-frame clones, with some not included. The table shows 250,000 to 300,000 clones, with 70% to 90% occurring only once. Treatment defined: roughly 18 received Ad26.COV2.S at low or high dose, single or two shots; a few received placebo; per-sample allocation not given. Sampling happened 63 days after the first vaccine or placebo injection. Here the sequenced sample was peripheral blood, taken in a trial of Ad26.COV2.S vaccine versus placebo. These receptors originate from a person aged 18-60 years who received the Ad26.COV2.S COVID-19 vaccine or a placebo.

This rearrangement joins TRBV7-2 to TRBJ2-4; 9 bases are a match to TRBD1. V gave up 5 bases and J gave up 8 bases; unmatched junction bases: 7. Germline V gives CDR1 SGHTA, CDR2 FQGNSA. The CDR3 consists of 14 residues. CDR3 in amino acids: CASSLQGAMDIQYF. The CDR3 region has the DNA TGTGCCAGCAGCCTACAGGGGGCTATGGACATTCAGTACTTC.

This clone was seen once. The chain joins TRBV7-3 to TRBJ2-3; 8 positions agree with TRBD2. The CDR3 is 15 residues long. CDR1 and CDR2 (germline): SGHTA, FQGTGA. J lost 7 bases, V lost 2 bases, and 8 bases had no gene match. CDR3 residues: CASSLWAGGQNTQYF. DNA of the CDR3: TGTGCCAGCAGCTTATGGGCGGGGGGCCAGAATACGCAGTATTTT.

The CDR3 DNA reads as TGTGCCAGCAGCGAGACAGGGGTGGGGAATTCACCCCTCCACTTT. Its translation: CASSETGVGNSPLHF. V usage is TRBV9 and J usage is TRBJ1-6, with 8 positions matching TRBD1. The V and J ends lost 3 bases and 7 bases, in that order; junction bases with no gene match: 6. Germline CDR1 is SGDLS and CDR2 is YYNGEE. This CDR3 spans 15 amino acids.

This sequence joins TRBV5-4 and TRBJ2-3; TRBD1 is a possible D gene (6 bases). CDR3 length equals 14 residues. V lost 0 bases and J lost 2, with 7 bases in between. Germline V CDR1 and CDR2: SGHNT, YYREEE (reference sequence). The CDR3 loop is CASSLEGVTDTQYF. The CDR3 region has the DNA TGTGCCAGCAGCTTGGAGGGGGTCACAGATACGCAGTATTTT.

This rearrangement joins TRBV18 to TRBJ2-3; D possibly matches TRBD1 or TRBD2 (5 bases each). Deletions cut 1 base from V and 5 bases from J, with 16 bases between. The germline CDR1 and CDR2 sequences are KGHSH and LQKENI. The CDR3 consists of 16 residues. The CDR3 sequence is CASSPRGGSPQDTQYF. CDR3 sequence (DNA): TGTGCCAGCTCACCACGGGGCGGGTCACCCCAAGATACGCAGTATTTT. Drawing the rest from reference TRBV18 and TRBJ2-3, the complete variable domain is NAGVMQNPRHLVRRRGQEARLRCSPMKGHSHVYWYRQLPEEGLKFMVYLQKENIIDESGMPKERFSAEFPKEGPSILRIQQVVRGDSAAYFCASSPRGGSPQDTQYFGPGTRLTVL.

The chain carries TRBV5-1 and TRBJ2-3, with TRBD2 identical over 13 bases. V shed 3 bases, J shed 6 bases, and the junction held 7 bases outside the gene matches. Germline CDR1 reads SGHRS; CDR2 reads YFSETQ. CDR3 size: 16 residues. The CDR3: CASSSRTSGRVDTQYF. CDR3 DNA: TGCGCCAGCAGCTCCCGAACTAGCGGGAGGGTTGATACGCAGTATTTT.

This clone was detected only a few times. This chain links TRBV19 with TRBJ1-6; 9 bases map to TRBD1. The CDR3 sequence is 16 residues long. Germline CDR1 is LNHDA and CDR2 is SQIVND (reference sequence). J gave up 10 bases and V 6 bases, and 13 bases lay outside the gene matches. The CDR3 DNA reads TGTGCCAGTAGCAATATCGGGACAGGGTCACGGTCACCCCTCCACTTT. Its protein is CASSNIGTGSRSPLHF.

The V call is TRBV30, the J call TRBJ1-6; D is uncertain. Germline assignment: CDR1 GTSNPN and CDR2 SVGIG (reference sequence). Trimming took off 0 bases at V and 8 bases at J, with 8 bases between the two ends. The CDR3 is made up of 13 amino acids. CDR3 bases: TGTGCCTGGAGTGTACGAGACGATTCACCCCTCCACTTT. Translation gives CAWSVRDDSPLHF.

V usage is TRBV28 and J usage is TRBJ2-4; TRBD2 matches at 7 bases. The junction had 5 bases not matched to a gene; V was cut back by 4 bases and J by 2 bases. The CDR3 extends over 15 amino acids. CDR1 and CDR2 (germline): MDHEN, SYDVKM. This chain's CDR3 is CASSWASGTKNIQYF. CDR3 nucleotides: TGTGCCAGCAGTTGGGCTAGCGGAACCAAAAACATTCAGTACTTC. Full variable domain (rest looked up from reference TRBV28 and TRBJ2-4): DVKVTQSSRYLVKRTGEKVFLECVQDMDHENMFWYRQDPGLGLRLIYFSYDVKMKEKGDIPEGYSVSREKKERFSLILESASTNQTSMYLCASSWASGTKNIQYFGAGTRLSVL.

The chain uses TRBV4-3 and TRBJ2-5; TRBD1 is a possible D gene (5 bases). The length of the CDR3 is 14 residues. Germline V gives CDR1 LGHNA, CDR2 YSLEER. Deletions cut 4 bases from V and 1 base from J, with 10 bases between. The CDR3 DNA reads as TGCGCCAGCAGCCCAGACAGAGTCCAAGAGACCCAGTACTTC. Translation gives CASSPDRVQETQYF.

The chain employs TRBV5-6 and TRBJ2-7, with 9 bases that match TRBD1. Germline V lookup: CDR1 SGHDT, CDR2 YYEEEE. Trimming cost V 4 bases and J 3 bases; bases outside gene matches: 5. The CDR3 is 14 residues long. The CDR3 protein is CASSLTGGNYEQYF. The CDR3 DNA reads TGTGCCAGCAGCCTAACAGGGGGCAACTACGAGCAGTACTTC.

The gene calls are TRBV29-1 and TRBJ2-5, with 9 nucleotides matching TRBD2. The CDR3 totals 14 residues. Germline V CDR1 and CDR2: SQVTM, ANQGSEA. V lost 7 bases and J lost 4; bases outside the gene matches: 10. CDR3 sequence (DNA): TGCAGCGGCCTCGGGGAAGCGGGGGGAGAGACCCAGTACTTC. Amino acids: CSGLGEAGGETQYF. The whole variable domain, remainder taken from reference TRBV29-1 and TRBJ2-5, is SAVISQKPSRDICQRGTSLTIQCQVDSQVTMMFWYRQQPGQSLTLIATANQGSEATYESGFVIDKFPISRPNLTFSTLTVSNMSPEDSSIYLCSGLGEAGGETQYFGPGTRLLVL.

V usage is TRBV29-1 and J usage is TRBJ2-7; D may match TRBD1 or TRBD2 (5 bases each). V was cut by 6 bases and J by 3 bases, with 12 bases left in between. This CDR3 is 12 amino acids long. Germline V CDR1 and CDR2: SQVTM, ANQGSEA. The CDR3 here is CSVNRDGYEQYF. CDR3 DNA sequence: TGCAGCGTGAACCGGGACGGCTACGAGCAGTACTTC.

The rearrangement links TRBV6-5 to TRBJ1-1; D might be TRBD1 (6 bases). CDR3 length: 14 amino acids. Looked up from germline, CDR1 is MNHEY and CDR2 is SVGAGI. Trimming left V 4 bases short and J 3 bases short, with 12 bases between. The CDR3 loop is CASSSYKGDTEAFF. The CDR3 DNA reads TGTGCCAGCAGTTCGTATAAGGGGGACACTGAAGCTTTCTTT.

The V and J genes are TRBV6-2 or TRBV6-3 and TRBJ1-6; D is possibly TRBD1 (6 bases). Trimming shortened V by 5 bases and J by 6 bases, and 14 bases separated the two germline ends. Germline CDR1 and CDR2: MNHEY and SVGEGT. The CDR3 contains 15 residues. This CDR3 is CASSRKGGSNSPLHF. CDR3 DNA sequence: TGTGCCAGCAGTCGAAAGGGGGGAAGTAATTCACCCCTCCACTTT.

V and J are TRBV3-1 (or the pseudogene TRBV3-2) and TRBJ2-7; the match to TRBD2 covers 9 bases. The length of the CDR3 is 14 residues. Germline CDR1 and CDR2: LGHDT and YNNKEL (reference sequence). V trimming: 3 bases; J trimming: 4 bases; junction bases outside the gene matches: 4. The CDR3: CASSHGGRVYEQYF. CDR3 in DNA: TGTGCCAGCAGCCACGGCGGGAGGGTATACGAGCAGTACTTC.